This TCR beta chain was sequenced in a study of T cell repertoires in cytomegalovirus infection. Study at large: Public signatures in TCR beta pointed to CMV infection and matching HLA type. General observations from the study: Dominating the ex vivo response were HLA-C-restricted CMV-specific TCR beta clonotypes.

A word on this clonotype: Its antigen is unidentified.

A single record per CDR3 protein comes from TCRdb applying MiXCR to the reads. The table lists fewer than 200,000 distinct CDR3 sequences, about a tenth of them singletons. Trimming shortened V by 1 base and J by 2 bases, and 9 bases separated the two germline ends. The CDR3 has 15 amino acids. The specimen was PBMCs. This TCR came from a human donor in good health (CMV status not recorded). Some clones in this sample may be carry-over from other donors' samples. The chain couples TRBV12-3 or TRBV12-4 to TRBJ2-1; D is undetermined. CDR3 loop: CASSLGKTAYNEQFF. The CDR3 coding sequence is TGTGCCAGCAGTTTAGGCAAGACGGCCTACAATGAGCAGTTCTTC.